This paragraph covers one T cell receptor beta chain sequence. Its specificity is not known. This specimen comes from a study of CD8 T cells in Susac syndrome. Study conclusions and caveats: In its TCR sequencing and HLA analysis, the study acknowledged that the number of individuals was relatively small.

V was cut by 2 bases and J by 5 bases, with 12 bases left in between. Germline lookup yields CDR1 SNHLY and CDR2 FYNNEI. The CDR3 covers 15 residues. The RNA input was about 0.5 to 1 ug, and it was reverse transcribed with random hexamers. The CDR3 of TCR beta was amplified by immunoSEQ multiplex PCR across 54 Vbeta and 13 Jbeta. TCRdb re-called the immunoSEQ multiplex PCR reads with MiXCR, one entry per CDR3 protein. The sample lists 150,000 to 180,000 distinct CDR3 sequences, 90% to 95% occurring once. CD8+ and CD4+ T cells from blood underwent TCR beta sequencing. This TCR was recovered from a human donor with multiple sclerosis. The specimen sequenced was CD8+ T cells from PBMCs. The rearrangement links TRBV2 to TRBJ1-4, with TRBD1 as a possible D gene (5 bases). The CDR3 spells CASSERRGANEKLFF. The DNA of the CDR3 is TGTGCCAGCAGTGAAAGGAGGGGCGCCAATGAAAAACTGTTTTTT.